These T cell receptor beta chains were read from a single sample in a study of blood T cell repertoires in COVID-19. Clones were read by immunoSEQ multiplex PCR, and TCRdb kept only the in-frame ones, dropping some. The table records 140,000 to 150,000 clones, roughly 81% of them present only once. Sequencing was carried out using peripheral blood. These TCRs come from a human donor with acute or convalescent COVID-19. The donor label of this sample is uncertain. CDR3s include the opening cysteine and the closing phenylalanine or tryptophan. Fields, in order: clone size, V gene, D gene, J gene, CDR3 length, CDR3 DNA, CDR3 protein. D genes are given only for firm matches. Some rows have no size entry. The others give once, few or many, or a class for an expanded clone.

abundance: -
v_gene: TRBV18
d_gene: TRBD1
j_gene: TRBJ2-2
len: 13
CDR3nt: TGTGCCAGCTCACCGGACAGGACCGGGGAGCTGTTTTTT
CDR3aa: CASSPDRTGELFF

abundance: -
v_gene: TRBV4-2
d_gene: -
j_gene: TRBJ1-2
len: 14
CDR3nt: TGTGCCAGCAGCCAAGATGAGGGGGACTATGGCTACACCTTC
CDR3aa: CASSQDEGDYGYTF

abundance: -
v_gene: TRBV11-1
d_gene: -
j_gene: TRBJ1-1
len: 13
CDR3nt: TGTGCCAGCAGCGTACAGGACAACACTGAAGCTTTCTTT
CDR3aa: CASSVQDNTEAFF

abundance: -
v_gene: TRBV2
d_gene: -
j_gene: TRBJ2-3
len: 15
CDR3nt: TGTGCCAGCAGTGATTGGGGGGGGGCCGAGGATACGCAGTATTTT
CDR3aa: CASSDWGGAEDTQYF

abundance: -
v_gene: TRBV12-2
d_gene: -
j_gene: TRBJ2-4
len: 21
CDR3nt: TGTGCAAGTCGCTTAGGGGTGGACAGGGAGAGGCTAACCCTAGCCAAAAACATTCAGTACTTC
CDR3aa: CASRLGVDRERLTLAKNIQYF

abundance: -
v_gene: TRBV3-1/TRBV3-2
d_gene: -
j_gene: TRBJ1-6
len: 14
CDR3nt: TGTGCCAGCAGCCAAGACTGGGAGTATTCACCCCTCCACTTT
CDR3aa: CASSQDWEYSPLHF

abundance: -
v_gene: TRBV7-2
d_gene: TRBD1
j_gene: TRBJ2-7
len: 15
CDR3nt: TGTGCCAGCAGCTTCCCGGGACAGGGTACCTACGAGCAGTACTTC
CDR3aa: CASSFPGQGTYEQYF

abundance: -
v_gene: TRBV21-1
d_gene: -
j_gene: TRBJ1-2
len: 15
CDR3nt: TGTGCCAGCAGCAAGGGGGACAGGGGGCGCAATGGCTACACCTTC
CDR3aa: CASSKGDRGRNGYTF

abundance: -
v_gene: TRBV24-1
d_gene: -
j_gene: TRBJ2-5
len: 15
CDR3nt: TGTGCCACCAGTGTCGGCGGGGGCGATATAGAGACCCAGTACTTC
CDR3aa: CATSVGGGDIETQYF

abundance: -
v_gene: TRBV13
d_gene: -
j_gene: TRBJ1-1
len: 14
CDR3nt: TGTGCCAGCAGCTCCGGGGGGGAGCACACTGAAGCTTTCTTT
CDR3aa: CASSSGGEHTEAFF

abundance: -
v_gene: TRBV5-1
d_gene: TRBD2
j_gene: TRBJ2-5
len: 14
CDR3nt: TGCGCCAGCAGTAAGACTAGCCGCCAAGAGACCCAGTACTTC
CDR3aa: CASSKTSRQETQYF

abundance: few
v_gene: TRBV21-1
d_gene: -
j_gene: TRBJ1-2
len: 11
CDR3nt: TGTGCCCCCCCGGGAACCTCTGGCTACACCTTC
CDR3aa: CAPPGTSGYTF

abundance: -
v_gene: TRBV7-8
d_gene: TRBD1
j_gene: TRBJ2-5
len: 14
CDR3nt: TGTGCCAGCAGCTGGTCCGGGACAGAAGAGACCCAGTACTTC
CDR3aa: CASSWSGTEETQYF

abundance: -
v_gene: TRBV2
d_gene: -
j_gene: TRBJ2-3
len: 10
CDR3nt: TGTGCCAGCAGTGAAGTACAGCAGTATTTT
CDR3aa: CASSEVQQYF

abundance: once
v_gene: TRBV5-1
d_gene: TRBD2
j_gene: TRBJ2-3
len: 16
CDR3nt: TGCGCCAGCAGCTCGACCCTAGCGGGGCGCACAGATACGCAGTATTTT
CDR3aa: CASSSTLAGRTDTQYF

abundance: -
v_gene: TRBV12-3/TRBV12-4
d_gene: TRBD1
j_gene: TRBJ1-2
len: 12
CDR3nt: TGTGCCAGCAGTACAGGGGGCTATGGCTACACCTTC
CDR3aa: CASSTGGYGYTF

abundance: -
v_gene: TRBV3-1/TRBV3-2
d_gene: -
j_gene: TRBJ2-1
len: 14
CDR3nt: TGTGCCAGCAGCCAAGAAGGAGTAAGGCTTGAGCAGTTCTTC
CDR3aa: CASSQEGVRLEQFF

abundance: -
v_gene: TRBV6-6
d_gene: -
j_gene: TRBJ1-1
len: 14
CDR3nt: TGTGCCAGCAGTTACTCGAGTCAGGGGACTGAAGCTTTCTTT
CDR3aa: CASSYSSQGTEAFF

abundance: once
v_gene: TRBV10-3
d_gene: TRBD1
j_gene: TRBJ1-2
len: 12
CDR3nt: TGTGCCATCTCGGACAGGGGATACGGCTACACCTTC
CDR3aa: CAISDRGYGYTF

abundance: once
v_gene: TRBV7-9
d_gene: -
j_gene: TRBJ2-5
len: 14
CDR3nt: TGTGCCAGCAGCTTAGAAGGGGACTGGGAGACCCAGTACTTC
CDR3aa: CASSLEGDWETQYF

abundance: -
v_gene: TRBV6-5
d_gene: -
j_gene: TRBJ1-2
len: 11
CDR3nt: TGTGCCAGCAGTTCCCTCGGGGGCTACACCTTC
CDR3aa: CASSSLGGYTF

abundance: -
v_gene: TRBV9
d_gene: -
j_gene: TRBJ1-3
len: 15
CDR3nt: TGTGCCAGCAGCGCCGAGGCCCTCTCTGGAAACACCATATATTTT
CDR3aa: CASSAEALSGNTIYF

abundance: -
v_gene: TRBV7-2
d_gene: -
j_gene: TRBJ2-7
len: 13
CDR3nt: TGTGCCAGCAGCTTAGGTGGCGGAGGCGAGCAGTACTTC
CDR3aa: CASSLGGGGEQYF

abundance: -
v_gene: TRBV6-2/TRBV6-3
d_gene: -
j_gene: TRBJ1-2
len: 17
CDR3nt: TGTGCCAGCAGTTACTCTCTTCGGGACTTCTTTACCTATGGCTACACCTTC
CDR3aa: CASSYSLRDFFTYGYTF

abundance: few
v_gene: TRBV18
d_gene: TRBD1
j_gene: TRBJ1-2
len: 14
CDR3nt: TGTGCCAGCTCACCGGGGGACAGGGCGAATGGCTACACCTTC
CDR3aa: CASSPGDRANGYTF

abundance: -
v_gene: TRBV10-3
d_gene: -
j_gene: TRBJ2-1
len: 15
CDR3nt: TGTGCCATCAGTCCGTTTGACAAGCCCTACAATGAGCAGTTCTTC
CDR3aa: CAISPFDKPYNEQFF

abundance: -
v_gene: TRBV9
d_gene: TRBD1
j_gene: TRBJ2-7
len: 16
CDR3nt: TGTGCCAGCAGCGTAGAAGGGACAGGGGGCATCTACGAGCAGTACTTC
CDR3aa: CASSVEGTGGIYEQYF

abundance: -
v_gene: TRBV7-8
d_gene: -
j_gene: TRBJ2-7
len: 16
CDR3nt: TGTGCCAGCAGCTTAGAGGGGCGAGTAGGATTCTACGAGCAGTACTTC
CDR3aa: CASSLEGRVGFYEQYF

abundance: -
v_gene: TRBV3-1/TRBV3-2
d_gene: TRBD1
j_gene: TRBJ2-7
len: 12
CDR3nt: TGTGCCAGCAGCCCGGACAGGGCCAGGCAGTACTTC
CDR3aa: CASSPDRARQYF

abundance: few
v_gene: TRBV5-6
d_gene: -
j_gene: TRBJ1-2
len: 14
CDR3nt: TGTGCCAGCAGCTTGGTGCTAGTTAGCTATGGCTACACCTTC
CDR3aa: CASSLVLVSYGYTF

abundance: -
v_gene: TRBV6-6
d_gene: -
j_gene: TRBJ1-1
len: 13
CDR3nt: TGTGCCAGCAGCCCCGACAGCTACACTGAAGCTTTCTTT
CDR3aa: CASSPDSYTEAFF

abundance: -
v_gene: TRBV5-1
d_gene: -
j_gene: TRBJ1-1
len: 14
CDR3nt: TGCGCCAGCCACCCGGGGGGGGGAAACACTGAAGCTTTCTTT
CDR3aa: CASHPGGGNTEAFF

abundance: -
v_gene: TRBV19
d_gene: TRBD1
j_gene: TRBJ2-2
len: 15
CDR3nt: TGTGCCAGTAGTGTGGGGACAGGGTCCACCGGGGAGCTGTTTTTT
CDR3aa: CASSVGTGSTGELFF

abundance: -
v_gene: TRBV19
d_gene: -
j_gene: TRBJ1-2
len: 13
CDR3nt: TGTGCCAGTAGTGTGACAGCTAACTATGGCTACACCTTC
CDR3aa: CASSVTANYGYTF

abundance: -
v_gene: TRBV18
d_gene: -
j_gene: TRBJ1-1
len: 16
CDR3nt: TGTGCCAGCTCACCACTAGGACAGCGCATGAACACTGAAGCTTTCTTT
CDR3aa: CASSPLGQRMNTEAFF

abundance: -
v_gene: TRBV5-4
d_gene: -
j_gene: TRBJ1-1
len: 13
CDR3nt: TGTGCCAGCAGCTCATCAGAGAACACTGAAGCTTTCTTT
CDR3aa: CASSSSENTEAFF

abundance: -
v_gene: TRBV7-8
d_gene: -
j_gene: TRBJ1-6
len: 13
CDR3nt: TGTGCCAGCAGCGACCGGGACTTAACGCCCCTCCACTTT
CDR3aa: CASSDRDLTPLHF

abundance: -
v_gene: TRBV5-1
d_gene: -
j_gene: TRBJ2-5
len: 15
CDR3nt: TGCGCCAGCAGCCTGGAAGGCCTATCAGCGGAGACCCAGTACTTC
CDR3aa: CASSLEGLSAETQYF

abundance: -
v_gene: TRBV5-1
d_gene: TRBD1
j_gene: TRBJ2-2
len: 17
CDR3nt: TGCGCCAGCAGCTTCGGGGAGACAGGGGGATACACCGGGGAGCTGTTTTTT
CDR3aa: CASSFGETGGYTGELFF

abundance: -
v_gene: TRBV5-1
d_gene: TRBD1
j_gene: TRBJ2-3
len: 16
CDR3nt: TGCGCCAGCAGCTTATACAGGGGAGAGGAAACAGATACGCAGTATTTT
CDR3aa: CASSLYRGEETDTQYF

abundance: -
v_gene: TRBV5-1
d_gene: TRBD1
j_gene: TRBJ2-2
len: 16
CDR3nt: TGCGCCAGCAGCTTCCGGGACAGGGGGTACACCGGGGAGCTGTTTTTT
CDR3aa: CASSFRDRGYTGELFF

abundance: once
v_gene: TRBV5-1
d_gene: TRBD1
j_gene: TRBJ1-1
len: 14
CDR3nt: TGCGCCAGCAGCTTGGTTCCCAGGGGGCGTCAAGCTTTCTTT
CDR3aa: CASSLVPRGRQAFF

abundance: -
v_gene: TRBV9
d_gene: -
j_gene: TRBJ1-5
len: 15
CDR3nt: TGTGCCAGCAGCGTAGGCGGGGGGGGAAACCAGCCCCAGCATTTT
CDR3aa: CASSVGGGGNQPQHF

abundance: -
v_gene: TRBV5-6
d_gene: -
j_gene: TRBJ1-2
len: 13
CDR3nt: TGTGCCAGCAGCCTAGGGCGACAGCATGGCTACACCTTC
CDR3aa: CASSLGRQHGYTF

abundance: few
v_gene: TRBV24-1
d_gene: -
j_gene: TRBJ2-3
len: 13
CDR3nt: TGTGCCACCAGTGGGACAGTCACAGATACGCAGTATTTT
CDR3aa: CATSGTVTDTQYF

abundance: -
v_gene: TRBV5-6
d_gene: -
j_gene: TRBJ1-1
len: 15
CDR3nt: TGTGCCAGCAGCTCCCTAGACAGCCCGAACACTGAAGCTTTCTTT
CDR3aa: CASSSLDSPNTEAFF

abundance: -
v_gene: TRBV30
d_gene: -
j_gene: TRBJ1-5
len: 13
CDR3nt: TGTGCCTGCTCAGGAGGCTGGAATCAGCCCCAGCATTTT
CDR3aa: CACSGGWNQPQHF

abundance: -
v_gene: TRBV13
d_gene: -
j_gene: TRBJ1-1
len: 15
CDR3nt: TGTGCCAGCAGCTTCCAAGGGGTGGGGAACACTGAAGCTTTCTTT
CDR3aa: CASSFQGVGNTEAFF

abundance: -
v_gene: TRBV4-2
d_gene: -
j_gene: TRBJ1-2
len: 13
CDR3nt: TGTGCCAGCAGCCAGGGGGACTCGCCGTTCTACACCTTC
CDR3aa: CASSQGDSPFYTF

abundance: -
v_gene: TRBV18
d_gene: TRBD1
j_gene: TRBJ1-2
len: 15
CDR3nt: TGTGCCAGCTCACTACCGGGACAGGGTAACTATGGCTACACCTTC
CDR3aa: CASSLPGQGNYGYTF

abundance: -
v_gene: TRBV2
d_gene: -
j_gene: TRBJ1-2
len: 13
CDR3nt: TGTGCCAGCAGTAAACAGATGAACTATGGCTACACCTTC
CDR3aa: CASSKQMNYGYTF

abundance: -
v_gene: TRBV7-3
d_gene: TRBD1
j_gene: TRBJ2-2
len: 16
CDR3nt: TGTGCCAGCAGCTTAACGCCACAGGGGCGGGCCGGGGAGCTGTTTTTT
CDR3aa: CASSLTPQGRAGELFF

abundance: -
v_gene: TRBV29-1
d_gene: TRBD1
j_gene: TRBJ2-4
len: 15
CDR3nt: TGCAGCGTTGTAACAGGGGCCCGAGCCAAAAACATTCAGTACTTC
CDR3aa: CSVVTGARAKNIQYF

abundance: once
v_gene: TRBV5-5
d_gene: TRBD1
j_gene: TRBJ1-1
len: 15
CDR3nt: TGTGCCAGCAGACGACAGGGCTCGGGTAACACTGAAGCTTTCTTT
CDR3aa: CASRRQGSGNTEAFF

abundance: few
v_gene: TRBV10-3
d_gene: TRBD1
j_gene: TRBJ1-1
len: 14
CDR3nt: TGTGCCATCAGCGCGGGACAGGGGAAGGAGGAAGCTTTCTTT
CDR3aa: CAISAGQGKEEAFF